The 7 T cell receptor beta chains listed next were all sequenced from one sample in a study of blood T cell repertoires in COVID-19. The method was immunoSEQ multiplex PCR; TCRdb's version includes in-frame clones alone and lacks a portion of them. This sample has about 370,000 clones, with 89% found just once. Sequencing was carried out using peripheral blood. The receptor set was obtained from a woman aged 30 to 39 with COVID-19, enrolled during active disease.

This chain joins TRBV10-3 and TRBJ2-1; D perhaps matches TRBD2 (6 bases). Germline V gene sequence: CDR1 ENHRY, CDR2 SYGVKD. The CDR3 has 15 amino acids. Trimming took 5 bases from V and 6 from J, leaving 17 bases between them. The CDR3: CAISPTSLRSNEQFF. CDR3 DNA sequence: TGTGCCATCAGTCCGACTAGTCTAAGGTCCAATGAGCAGTTCTTC.

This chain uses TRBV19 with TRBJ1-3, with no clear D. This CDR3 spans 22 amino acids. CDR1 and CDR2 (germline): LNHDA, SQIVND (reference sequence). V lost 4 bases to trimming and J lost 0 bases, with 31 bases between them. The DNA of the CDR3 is TGTGCCAGTAGTACACCCCCTTGGGGTCTCGTCGCGGAGGACCTCTCTGGAAACACCATATATTTT. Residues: CASSTPPWGLVAEDLSGNTIYF.

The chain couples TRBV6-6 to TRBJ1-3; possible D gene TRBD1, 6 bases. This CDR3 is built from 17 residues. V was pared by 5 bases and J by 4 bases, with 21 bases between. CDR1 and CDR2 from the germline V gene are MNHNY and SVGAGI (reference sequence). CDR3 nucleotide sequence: TGTGCCAGCAGTCCGAAGACTCCTACAGGGATAGGAAACACCATATATTTT. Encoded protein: CASSPKTPTGIGNTIYF.

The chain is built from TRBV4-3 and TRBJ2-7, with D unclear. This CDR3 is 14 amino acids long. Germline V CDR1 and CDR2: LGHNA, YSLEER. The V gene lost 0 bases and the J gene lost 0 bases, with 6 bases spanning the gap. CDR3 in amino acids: CASSQDGSSYEQYF. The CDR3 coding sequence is TGCGCCAGCAGCCAAGATGGCTCCTCCTACGAGCAGTACTTC.

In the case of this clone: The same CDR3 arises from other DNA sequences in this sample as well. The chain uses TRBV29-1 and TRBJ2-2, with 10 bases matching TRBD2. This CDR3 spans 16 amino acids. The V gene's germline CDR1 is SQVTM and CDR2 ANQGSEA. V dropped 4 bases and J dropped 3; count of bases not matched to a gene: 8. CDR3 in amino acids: CSVVLPAGGYTGELFF. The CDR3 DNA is TGCAGCGTTGTGTTGCCAGCGGGAGGGTACACCGGGGAGCTGTTTTTT.

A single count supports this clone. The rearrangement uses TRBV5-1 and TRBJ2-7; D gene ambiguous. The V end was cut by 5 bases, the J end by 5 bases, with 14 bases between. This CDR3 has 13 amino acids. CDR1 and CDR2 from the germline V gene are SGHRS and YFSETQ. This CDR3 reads CASSFPSDHEQYF. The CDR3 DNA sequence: TGCGCCAGCAGTTTCCCCAGCGATCACGAGCAGTACTTC.

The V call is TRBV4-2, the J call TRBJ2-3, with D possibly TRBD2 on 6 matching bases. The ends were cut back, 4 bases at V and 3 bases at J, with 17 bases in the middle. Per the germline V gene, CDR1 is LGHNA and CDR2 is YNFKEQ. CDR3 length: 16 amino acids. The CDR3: CASSRGDGRGTDTQYF. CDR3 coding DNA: TGTGCCAGCAGCCGGGGGGACGGGAGAGGGACAGATACGCAGTATTTT.